This T cell receptor (beta chain) is from a study of OX40 agonist ivuxolimab in advanced cancers. On the study more broadly: Aged roughly 23 to 85 with a mean of around 60 years, they were more than 80% male.

Deletions cut 0 bases from V and 1 base from J, with 7 bases between. CDR1 and CDR2 from the germline V gene are SGHRS and YFSETQ. This CDR3 is 15 amino acids long. Here immunoSEQ multiplex PCR was the method, and the copy in TCRdb shows in-frame clones only, minus some. The table records approximately 50,000 clones, approximately 80% of them present only once. Patients with autoimmune history or systemic immunosuppression were excluded. Remarks on this clone: Its antigen is as yet unknown.

Study findings and constraints: Some nonresponders also had low normalized T-cell clonal expansion.

This sequence was found in an adult with an advanced solid tumor such as melanoma, head and neck, liver or kidney cancer. The sequenced sample was CD4+ or CD8+ T cells sorted from blood, obtained in a trial of the OX40 agonist ivuxolimab. The chain joins TRBV5-1 to TRBJ2-2, with D unclear. The CDR3 DNA reads as TGCGCCAGCAGCTTGGGCCACGAGAACACCGGGGAGCTGTTTTTT. Its translation is CASSLGHENTGELFF.